This TCR beta chain appears in the sequencing data of a study of human T cells and chemical hapten exposure. Study context: Small volume differences among pooled libraries mainly caused per-sample TCR yield variation.

V lost 1 base, J lost 2 bases, and 18 bases lay in between. Germline V gene data show CDR1 as KGHDR and CDR2 as SFDVKD. The CDR3 has 18 residues. Someone pulled total RNA out of unfractionated whole blood. TCRdb reprocessed the 5' RACE reads with MiXCR, giving one entry per CDR3 protein. This repertoire shows roughly 81,000 distinct CDR3 sequences, about 15% found once; its top ten account for approximately 6.2%. The chain is built from TRBV24-1 and TRBJ2-3, with TRBD1 as a possible D gene (6 bases). This sequence originates from a female donor in good health. The CDR3 loop is CATSDLGQPSFDTDTQYF. CDR3 nucleotides: TGTGCCACCAGTGATTTAGGACAGCCCTCTTTTGACACAGATACGCAGTATTTT.